This T cell receptor (beta chain) was found in a study of response to subunit inactivated influenza vaccine. Study results and caveats: After each seasonal influenza vaccination, few new T cells are recruited, the authors suggested.

The germline gives CDR1 MNHNS, CDR2 SASEGT. V lost 2 bases and J lost 2, with 13 bases in between. This CDR3 contains 16 residues. Via MiXCR, TCRdb re-called the RT-PCR reads, giving one row per CDR3 protein. Of about 240,000 distinct CDR3 sequences in the sample, 10% to 15% were seen once. Concerning this clonotype itself: What it binds is not known.

The chain combines TRBV6-1 with TRBJ2-1; the D gene is possibly TRBD2 (6 bases). Sequencing was performed on non-naive T cells sorted from PBMCs, taken 14 to 15 days before vaccination. The sequence was obtained from a man in his fifties who received an inactivated influenza vaccine. The CDR3 bases are TGTGCCAGCAGTGAAAGGTCTGCGGGGACCTACAATGAGCAGTTCTTC. Its protein is CASSERSAGTYNEQFF.